These 23 T cell receptor beta chains were sequenced from one sample in a study of blood T cells in healthy people across ages. It was with a sample-barcoded 5' primer and a J-beta primer mix that a second PCR of about 7 to 12 cycles was run. TCRdb recomputed calls from the 5' RACE reads with MiXCR, one row per CDR3 protein. The table has more than 1,000,000 distinct CDR3 sequences, less than 25% seen once; the top ten hold around 0.75%. The data were also submitted as part of a second study, on T cells of mothers and their children.

Sequenced sample: blood. The source is a girl aged 2-9 years in good health.

The V gene is TRBV19, the J gene TRBJ2-5; 7 nucleotides line up with TRBD2. J lost 5 bases, V lost 7 bases, and 7 bases had no gene match. Germline V gives CDR1 LNHDA, CDR2 SQIVND (reference sequence). CDR3 length: 13 amino acids. CDR3 sequence reads: CASTVGGSETQYF. CDR3 DNA: TGTGCCAGTACCGTCGGCGGGAGCGAGACCCAGTACTTC.

This clonotype has a handful of counts. This CDR3 is CSVGTPNRQETQYF. The CDR3, as DNA: TGCAGCGTGGGGACTCCGAATAGACAAGAGACCCAGTACTTC. This rearrangement joins TRBV29-1 to TRBJ2-5; possibly TRBD2 for D (6 bases). The germline V and J ends were trimmed by 6 bases and 2 bases, with 16 bases remaining between them. Germline assignment: CDR1 SQVTM and CDR2 ANQGSEA. The CDR3 is made up of 14 amino acids.

This sequence joins TRBV24-1 and TRBJ2-1; D tentatively fits TRBD1 or TRBD2 (6 bases each). TRBJ2-7 explains the end of the DNA better; the J call may be wrong. The V gene's germline CDR1 is KGHDR and CDR2 SFDVKD. The length of the CDR3 is 12 residues. CDR3 loop: CATSDEGGEQYF. The CDR3 coding sequence is TGTGCCACCAGTGATGAGGGGGGCGAGCAGTACTTC.

This sequence joins TRBV12-3 or TRBV12-4 and TRBJ2-5; D is unresolved. V was pared by 5 bases and J by 7 bases, with 20 bases between. The CDR3 spans 15 residues. CDR3 region: CASSDYIGPSGTQYF. For the CDR3, the DNA is TGTGCCAGCAGTGATTATATAGGACCATCGGGGACCCAGTACTTC.

This clonotype has at least ten counts. The chain employs TRBV3-1 and TRBJ2-1, with D perhaps TRBD1 or TRBD2 (6 bases each). Per germline, CDR1 LGHDT and CDR2 YNNKEL (reference sequence). Trimming left V 0 bases short and J 9 bases short, with 15 bases between. CDR3 length: 15 residues. CDR3 nucleotide sequence: TGTGCCAGCAGCCAAGATCTTGTGGGGGGCGCTGAGCAGTTCTTC. Translating it yields CASSQDLVGGAEQFF.

This clonotype was detected only a few times. This chain uses TRBV9 with TRBJ2-7; D unclear. Trimming took 0 bases from V and 3 from J, leaving 10 bases between them. CDR3 length equals 14 residues. Germline V gene lookup returns CDR1 SGDLS and CDR2 YYNGEE. This CDR3 is CASSVAPNLYEQYF. CDR3 bases: TGTGCCAGCAGCGTAGCTCCAAACCTCTACGAGCAGTACTTC.

This clonotype was observed a single time. The chain links TRBV7-9 to TRBJ2-5; TRBD2 matches 10 bases. The tail of the sequence fits TRBJ2-1 better, so the J call may be wrong. Germline CDR1 and CDR2: SEHNR and FQNEAQ (reference sequence). The CDR3 is made up of 16 amino acids. For the CDR3, the DNA is TGTGCCAGCAGCCCGTTACTAGCGGGGATTAAGAATGAGCAGTTCTTC. Translating it yields CASSPLLAGIKNEQFF.

This clonotype occurred many times. Germline is not matched at one junction end, which may reflect a read error. This sequence joins TRBV4-1 and TRBJ2-1; 7 bases match TRBD1. Germline V gives CDR1 MGHRA, CDR2 YSYEKL. This CDR3 spans 13 amino acids. The CDR3 sequence: CASRGSGGNEQFF. The CDR3 bases are TGTGCCAGCAGGGGGTCTGGAGGTAATGAGCAGTTCTTC.

This clonotype was counted a few times. The chain carries TRBV5-5 and TRBJ2-7, with D perhaps matching TRBD1 (5 bases). The J call may be faulty, since TRBJ2-5 better matches the DNA end. Germline loops: CDR1 SGHKS, CDR2 YYEKEE (reference sequence). The CDR3 sequence is 16 residues long. DNA for the CDR3: TGTGCCAGCAGCGACCAACCAGACAGAACCCAAGAGACCCAGTACTTC. It codes for CASSDQPDRTQETQYF.

This chain joins TRBV20-1 and TRBJ2-1; the match to TRBD2 covers 12 bases. This CDR3 has 16 residues. Germline V gene sequence: CDR1 DFQATT, CDR2 SNEGSKA (reference sequence). V shed 3 bases, J shed 0 bases, and the junction held 3 bases outside the gene matches. The CDR3 here is CSARATSGGSYNEQFF. The CDR3, as DNA: TGCAGTGCTAGGGCGACTAGCGGGGGCTCCTACAATGAGCAGTTCTTC.

This clonotype has a handful of counts. The chain has TRBV29-1 and TRBJ2-5; maybe TRBD2 (5 bases). The closer fit of TRBJ2-1 to the DNA end suggests the J call may be wrong. This CDR3 is built from 13 residues. From germline, CDR1 is SQVTM and CDR2 ANQGSEA. This chain's CDR3 is CSVEEGRRNEQFF. CDR3 coding DNA: TGCAGCGTTGAAGAGGGCAGGAGGAATGAGCAGTTCTTC.

This clonotype has a single count. V usage is TRBV7-9 and J usage is TRBJ1-2; D is unclear. Trimming left V 5 bases short and J 8 bases short, with 18 bases between. This CDR3 is 14 amino acids long. Germline V lookup: CDR1 SEHNR, CDR2 FQNEAQ (reference sequence). The CDR3 protein is CASSPIDRPGGYTF. The CDR3 DNA reads as TGTGCCAGCAGCCCAATAGACCGGCCCGGAGGCTACACCTTC.

This clonotype has just a few counts. The V gene is TRBV4-1, the J gene TRBJ1-5; D may be TRBD1 (6 bases). Trimming left V 0 bases short and J 7 bases short, with 25 bases between. Germline CDR1 is MGHRA and CDR2 is YSYEKL. The CDR3 loop spans 19 amino acids. CDR3 region: CASSQDHPLNPGEGQPQHF. The CDR3 bases are TGCGCCAGCAGCCAAGATCATCCCCTTAACCCAGGGGAAGGGCAGCCCCAGCATTTT.

This chain links TRBV6-5 with TRBJ2-1; 9 bases map to TRBD2. TRBJ2-7 explains the end of the DNA better; the J call may be wrong. Germline V gene data show CDR1 as MNHEY and CDR2 as SVGAGI. This CDR3 spans 19 amino acids. The CDR3 DNA reads as TGTGCCAGCAGTTACGTTGCGGGAGGGCTCACTTCCAGCTCCTACGAGCAGTACTTC. Translation gives CASSYVAGGLTSSSYEQYF.

CDR3 DNA sequence: TGTGCCAGCAGTTTTGGGCCAGCCTACGAGCAGTACTTC. This encodes CASSFGPAYEQYF. The chain carries TRBV28 and TRBJ2-5; no definite D call. The J call may be wrong; the DNA end is better matched by TRBJ2-7. The CDR3 consists of 13 residues. CDR1 and CDR2 (germline): MDHEN, SYDVKM.

This clonotype was seen a handful of times. The chain couples TRBV5-1 to TRBJ1-1; 7 bases line up with TRBD1. With 3 bases clipped from V and 4 bases from J, the junction kept 9 bases outside the gene matches. CDR3 length equals 15 residues. CDR1 and CDR2 from the germline V gene are SGHRS and YFSETQ. The CDR3 region is CASSSTGFRGTEAFF. The CDR3 bases are TGCGCCAGCAGCTCGACAGGGTTTCGGGGCACTGAAGCTTTCTTT.

The chain has TRBV28 and TRBJ2-1; no clear D gene. CDR1 MDHEN and CDR2 SYDVKM come from the germline V gene. With 7 bases removed from V and 0 bases from J, the gap between germline ends came to 10 bases. The CDR3 sequence is 14 residues long. The CDR3 is CASMARYSYNEQFF. CDR3 in DNA: TGTGCCAGCATGGCACGGTACTCCTACAATGAGCAGTTCTTC.

The rearrangement joins TRBV28 to TRBJ1-5, with 8 nucleotides matching TRBD1. CDR1 MDHEN and CDR2 SYDVKM come from the germline V gene. The V and J ends lost 3 bases and 11 bases, in that order; junction bases with no gene match: 6. The CDR3 spans 13 residues. CDR3 protein: CASSFSGGRTQHF. CDR3 nucleotides: TGTGCCAGCAGTTTTTCAGGGGGCAGAACCCAGCATTTT. Complete variable domain (other parts from reference TRBV28 and TRBJ1-5): DVKVTQSSRYLVKRTGEKVFLECVQDMDHENMFWYRQDPGLGLRLIYFSYDVKMKEKGDIPEGYSVSREKKERFSLILESASTNQTSMYLCASSFSGGRTQHFGDGTRLSIL.

A few counts support this clonotype. The chain uses TRBV27 and TRBJ1-5; no clear D gene. The CDR3 is 14 residues long. The V gene's germline CDR1 is MNHEY and CDR2 SMNVEV (reference sequence). The V and J ends lost 6 bases and 4 bases respectively, with 13 bases between them. This CDR3 is CASSRPGINQPQHF. The DNA for the CDR3 is TGTGCCAGCAGCCGCCCGGGGATTAATCAGCCCCAGCATTTT.

This clonotype has a handful of counts. CDR3 in DNA: TGTGCCACCCAGTCGGGGGGGCAAGAGACCCAGTACTTC. Translation gives CATQSGGQETQYF. The V call is TRBV2, the J call TRBJ2-5, with TRBD2 matching 8 bases. Trimming removed 10 bases from V and 2 bases from J; junction bases left unmatched: 6. Per the germline V gene, CDR1 is SNHLY and CDR2 is FYNNEI. CDR3 length equals 13 residues.

This chain uses TRBV29-1 with TRBJ1-2; TRBD1 is a possible D gene (6 bases). Trimming removed 7 bases from V and 0 bases from J, with 15 bases in between. CDR3 length: 14 amino acids. From germline, CDR1 is SQVTM and CDR2 ANQGSEA. The CDR3 spells CSALKGVSNYGYTF. DNA for the CDR3: TGCAGCGCACTTAAGGGGGTCTCTAACTATGGCTACACCTTC.

The CDR3: CASSIEGRAFF. In nucleotides, the CDR3 is TGTGCCAGTAGTATTGAGGGGAGGGCTTTCTTT. The chain couples TRBV19 to TRBJ1-1, with a tentative D call TRBD1 (5 bases). The V gene lost 3 bases and the J gene lost 11 bases, with 10 bases spanning the gap. Germline V gives CDR1 LNHDA, CDR2 SQIVND (reference sequence). This CDR3 is 11 amino acids long.

This clonotype occurred a few times. CDR3 coding DNA: TGTGCCAGCAGTTACTCGATCGCAGAAAATGAAAAACTGTTTTTT. Its protein product is CASSYSIAENEKLFF. The chain couples TRBV6-2 or TRBV6-3 to TRBJ1-4; D ambiguous. In germline, CDR1 is MNHEY, CDR2 SVGEGT. The CDR3 sequence is 15 residues long. Trimming left V 0 bases short and J 5 bases short, with 10 bases between.